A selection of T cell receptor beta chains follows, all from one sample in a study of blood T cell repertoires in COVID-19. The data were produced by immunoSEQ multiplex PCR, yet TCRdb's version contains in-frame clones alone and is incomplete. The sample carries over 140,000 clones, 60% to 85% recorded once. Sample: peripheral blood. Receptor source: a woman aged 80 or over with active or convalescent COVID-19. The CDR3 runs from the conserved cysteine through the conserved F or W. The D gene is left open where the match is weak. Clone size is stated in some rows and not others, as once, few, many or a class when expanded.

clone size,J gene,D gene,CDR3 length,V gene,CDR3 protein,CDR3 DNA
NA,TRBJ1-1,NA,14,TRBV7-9,CASSFTQGNTEAFF,TGTGCCAGCAGCTTTACCCAGGGAAACACTGAAGCTTTCTTT
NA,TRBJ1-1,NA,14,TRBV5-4,CASSLRQGHTEAFF,TGTGCCAGCAGCTTGAGGCAGGGTCACACTGAAGCTTTCTTT
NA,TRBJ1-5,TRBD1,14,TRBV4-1,CASSQVGQYQPQHF,TGCGCCAGCAGCCAAGTGGGACAGTATCAGCCCCAGCATTTT
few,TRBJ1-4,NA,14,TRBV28,CASSKEHRNEKLFF,TGTGCCAGCAGCAAGGAGCACCGTAATGAAAAACTGTTTTTT
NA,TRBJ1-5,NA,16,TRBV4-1,CASSQVSVNSNQPQHF,TGCGCCAGCAGCCAAGTTTCGGTAAATAGCAATCAGCCCCAGCATTTT
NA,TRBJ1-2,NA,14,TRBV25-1,CASSGTGVGYGYTF,TGTGCCAGCAGTGGTACGGGGGTAGGCTATGGCTACACCTTC
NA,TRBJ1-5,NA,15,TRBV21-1,CASSNTSPGGQPQHF,TGTGCCAGCAGCAATACTTCGCCGGGAGGTCAGCCCCAGCATTTT
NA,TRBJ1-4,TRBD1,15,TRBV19,CASSPRQGANEKLFF,TGTGCCAGTAGTCCCAGACAGGGGGCTAATGAAAAACTGTTTTTT
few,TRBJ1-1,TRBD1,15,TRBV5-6,CASSTAGQRNTEAFF,TGTGCCAGCAGCACGGCGGGACAGAGGAACACTGAAGCTTTCTTT
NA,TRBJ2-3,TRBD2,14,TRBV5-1,CASCTSGYTDTQYF,TGCGCCAGCTGCACTAGCGGGTATACAGATACGCAGTATTTT
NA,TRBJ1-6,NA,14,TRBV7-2,CASSFSGHNSPLHF,TGTGCCAGCAGCTTTTCAGGTCATAATTCACCCCTCCACTTT
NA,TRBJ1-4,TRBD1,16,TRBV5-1,CASSGGDRVGNEKLFF,TGCGCCAGCAGCGGGGGAGACAGGGTGGGTAATGAAAAACTGTTTTTT
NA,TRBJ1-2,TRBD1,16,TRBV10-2,CASSESTQPGQGACTF,TGCGCCAGCAGTGAGTCGACCCAACCGGGACAGGGAGCGTGCACCTTC
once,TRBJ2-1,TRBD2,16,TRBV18,CASSPKTGTSGREQFF,TGTGCCAGCTCACCTAAAACTGGGACTAGCGGGCGTGAGCAGTTCTTC
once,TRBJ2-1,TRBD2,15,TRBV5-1,CASSKASGGALEQFF,TGCGCCAGCAGCAAAGCGAGCGGGGGGGCCCTTGAGCAGTTCTTC
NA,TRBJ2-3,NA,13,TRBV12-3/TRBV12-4,CASSFSGTDTQYF,TGTGCCAGCAGTTTTTCGGGCACAGATACGCAGTATTTT
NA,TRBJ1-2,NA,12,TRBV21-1,CASSKEPGQTTF,TGTGCCAGCAGCAAAGAACCGGGACAGACTACCTTC
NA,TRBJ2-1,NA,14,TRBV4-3,CASSQVLIGPEQFF,TGCGCCAGCAGCCAAGTTTTAATTGGGCCTGAGCAGTTCTTC
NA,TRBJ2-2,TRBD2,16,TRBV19,CASSILAGGPTGELFF,TGTGCCAGTAGTATTCTAGCGGGGGGACCCACCGGGGAGCTGTTTTTT
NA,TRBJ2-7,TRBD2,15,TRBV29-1,CSVVISGGYRYEQYF,TGCAGCGTTGTGATTTCCGGGGGGTATCGGTACGAGCAGTACTTC
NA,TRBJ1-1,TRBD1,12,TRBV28,CASSTGEVEAFF,TGTGCCAGCAGCACAGGGGAAGTGGAAGCTTTCTTT
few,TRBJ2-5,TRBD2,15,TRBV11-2,CASSLALAGRETQYF,TGTGCCAGCAGCTTAGCACTAGCGGGGCGGGAGACCCAGTACTTC
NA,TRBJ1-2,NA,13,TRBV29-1,CSALKEGNYGYTF,TGCAGCGCCCTAAAGGAGGGGAACTATGGCTACACCTTC
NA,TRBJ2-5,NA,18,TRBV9,CASSVGRSGLRPTETQYF,TGTGCCAGCAGCGTAGGCAGATCAGGGTTGAGACCGACGGAGACCCAGTACTTC
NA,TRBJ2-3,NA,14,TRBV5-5,CASSFRGSTDTQYF,TGTGCCAGCAGCTTTAGGGGTAGCACAGATACGCAGTATTTT
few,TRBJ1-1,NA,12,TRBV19,CATWWEVTEAFF,TGTGCCACTTGGTGGGAGGTCACTGAAGCTTTCTTT
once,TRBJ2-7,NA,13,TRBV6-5,CASSYSQLSEQYF,TGTGCCAGCAGTTACTCCCAGTTGTCGGAGCAGTACTTC
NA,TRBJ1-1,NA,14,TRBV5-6,CASSPEVQNTEAFF,TGTGCCAGCAGCCCGGAGGTACAGAACACTGAAGCTTTCTTT
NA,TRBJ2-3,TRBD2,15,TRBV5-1,CASSLGVSGTDTQYF,TGCGCCAGCAGCTTGGGAGTTAGCGGGACAGATACGCAGTATTTT
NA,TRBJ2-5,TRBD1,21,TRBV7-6,CASSLSRSGYRGPISQETQYF,TGTGCCAGCAGCTTAAGCCGCTCTGGGTACAGGGGCCCCATTTCGCAAGAGACCCAGTACTTC
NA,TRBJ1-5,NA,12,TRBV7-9,CASSRVNQPQHF,TGTGCCAGCAGCAGAGTGAATCAGCCCCAGCATTTT
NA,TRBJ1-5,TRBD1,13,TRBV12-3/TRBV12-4,CASGGTGSQPQHF,TGTGCCAGCGGAGGGACAGGCAGTCAGCCCCAGCATTTT
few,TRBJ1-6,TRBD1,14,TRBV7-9,CASSLKGANSPLHF,TGTGCCAGCAGCTTAAAGGGGGCGAATTCACCCCTCCACTTT
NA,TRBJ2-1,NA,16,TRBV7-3,CASSLGVGGIYNEQFF,TGTGCCAGCAGCTTAGGAGTCGGGGGAATATACAATGAGCAGTTCTTC
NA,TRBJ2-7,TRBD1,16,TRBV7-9,CASSQPLGQPSYEQYF,TGTGCCAGCAGCCAGCCTTTGGGACAGCCATCCTACGAGCAGTACTTC
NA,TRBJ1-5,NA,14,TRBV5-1,CASSLDGSNQPQHF,TGCGCCAGCAGCTTGGACGGGAGCAATCAGCCCCAGCATTTT
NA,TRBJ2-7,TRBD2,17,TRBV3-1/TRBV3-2,CASSRGTSGGAWYEQYF,TGTGCCAGCAGCCGAGGGACTAGCGGGGGGGCCTGGTACGAGCAGTACTTC
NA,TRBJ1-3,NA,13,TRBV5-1,CASSFRTGNTIYF,TGCGCCAGCAGCTTCAGGACAGGAAACACCATATATTTT
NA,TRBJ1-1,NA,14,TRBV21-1,CASSRTTGAAEAFF,TGTGCCAGCAGCAGAACTACAGGGGCGGCTGAAGCTTTCTTT
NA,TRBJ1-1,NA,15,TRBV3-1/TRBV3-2,CASSQRQAPNTEAFF,TGTGCCAGCAGCCAACGACAGGCCCCGAACACTGAAGCTTTCTTT